This T cell receptor (beta chain) was profiled in a study of shared clonotypes between healthy human individuals. Study-level results: An effect of sequencing depth on clonotype sharing among donors was expected.

As for this clone: The antigen is undetermined.

At the deep level, the assay was run. Per the original data handling: Owing to the provision of junction-only sequences devoid of quality scores by immunoSEQ, filtering differed. Sequenced by immunoSEQ multiplex PCR; TCRdb stores in-frame clones only, minus some. The DNA was the basis for D and trimming; V, J and clone size are from that table. The sample has over 2 million clones; 85% to 95% are singletons. CDR1 KGHSH and CDR2 LQKENI come from the germline V gene. The CDR3 is 16 residues long. V lost 1 base and J lost 0, with 12 bases in between. The rearrangement joins TRBV18 to TRBJ1-2; D is unclear. The material sequenced was naive CD4+ T cells from PBMCs. Subset defined: CD45RA+ positively selected. This TCR derives from a man between 18 and 29 years old in good health. Some clones in this sample may be carry-over from other donors' samples. CDR3 region: CASSPLGETSNYGYTF. Here the CDR3 DNA reads TGTGCCAGCTCACCACTAGGAGAGACTTCTAACTATGGCTACACCTTC.